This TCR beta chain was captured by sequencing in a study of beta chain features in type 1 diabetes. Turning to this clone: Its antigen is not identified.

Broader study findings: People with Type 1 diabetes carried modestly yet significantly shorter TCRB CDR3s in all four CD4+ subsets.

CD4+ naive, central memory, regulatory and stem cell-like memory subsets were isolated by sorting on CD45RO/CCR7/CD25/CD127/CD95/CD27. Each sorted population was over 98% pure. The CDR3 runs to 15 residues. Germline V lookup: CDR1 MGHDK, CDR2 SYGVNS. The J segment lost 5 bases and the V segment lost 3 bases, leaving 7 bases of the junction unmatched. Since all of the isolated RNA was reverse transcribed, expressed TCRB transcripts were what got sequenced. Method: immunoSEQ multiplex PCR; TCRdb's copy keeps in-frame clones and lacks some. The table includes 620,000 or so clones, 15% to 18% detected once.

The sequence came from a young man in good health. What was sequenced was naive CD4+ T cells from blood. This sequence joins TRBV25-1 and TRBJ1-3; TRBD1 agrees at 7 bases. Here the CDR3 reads CASSDFNRGRNTIYF. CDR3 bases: TGTGCCAGCAGTGACTTCAACAGGGGTAGAAACACCATATATTTT.